Shown below are 15 T cell receptor beta chains from a single sample sequenced in a study of cytomegalovirus exposure and HLA in healthy donors. PCR primers comprised 60 Vbeta and 13 Jbeta primers. Produced via immunoSEQ multiplex PCR; TCRdb's table is partial and in-frame only. This sample has about 150,000 clones, with about 76% found just once. Sequencing was performed on PBMCs. The receptor source for this set is a man aged 25 to 40 in good health and CMV-seropositive.

The J gene is TRBJ1-5, the V gene TRBV5-5, with 9 nucleotides matching TRBD1. Germline trimming cut 4 bases from V and 4 bases from J; bases unmatched to any gene: 12. Per the germline V gene, CDR1 is SGHKS and CDR2 is YYEKEE (reference sequence). There are 17 residues in the CDR3. The CDR3 region has the DNA TGTGCCAGCAGCCCCAGATTGGACAGGGGTAGGAATCAGCCCCAGCATTTT. Translated: CASSPRLDRGRNQPQHF.

The rearrangement uses TRBV10-1 and TRBJ2-1; TRBD2 matches at 7 bases. V lost 6 bases to trimming and J lost 0 bases; unmatched junction nucleotides: 2. Germline CDR1 WNHNN, CDR2 SYGVQD (reference sequence). There are 14 residues in the CDR3. The DNA for the CDR3 is TGCGCCAGCAGCGGGGACTACTCCTACAATGAGCAGTTCTTC. Translation: CASSGDYSYNEQFF.

V gene TRBV4-1 combines with J gene TRBJ2-7, with D tentatively TRBD1 (6 bases). The CDR3 loop spans 15 amino acids. The germline V gene encodes CDR1 MGHRA and CDR2 YSYEKL. Trimming stripped 5 bases from V and 0 bases from J, with 14 bases between. The CDR3 spells CASSLFDRFSYEQYF. CDR3 DNA sequence: TGCGCCAGCAGCTTATTCGACAGGTTCTCCTACGAGCAGTACTTC.

The chain couples TRBV6-6 to TRBJ1-1, with D perhaps matching TRBD1 (5 bases). The germline gives CDR1 MNHNY, CDR2 SVGAGI (reference sequence). The CDR3 loop spans 13 amino acids. V lost 6 bases and J 4 bases, leaving 12 bases between the germline ends. The CDR3 bases are TGTGCCAGCAGCAGGGTCTTGGGCACTGAAGCTTTCTTT. This codes for CASSRVLGTEAFF.

J is TRBJ2-3 and V is TRBV27; 10 positions match TRBD2. Germline V CDR1 and CDR2: MNHEY, SMNVEV (reference sequence). The CDR3 is 18 residues long. Unmatched junction bases numbered 9, after V lost 3 bases and J lost 0 bases. In DNA, the CDR3 is TGTGCCAGCAGTTTGGTAGCGGGAGGATTCCTTAGCACAGATACGCAGTATTTT. Translating gives CASSLVAGGFLSTDTQYF.

The chain combines TRBV10-3 with TRBJ2-2; D unclear. Germline values: CDR1 ENHRY, CDR2 SYGVKD. Trimming took off 3 bases at V and 1 base at J, with 6 bases between the two ends. The CDR3 runs 14 residues. The CDR3 reads CAISDERNTGELFF. The DNA of the CDR3 is TGTGCCATCAGTGATGAGAGGAACACCGGGGAGCTGTTTTTT.

The chain joins TRBV19 to TRBJ2-2; 9 nucleotides agree with TRBD1. V lost 7 bases, J lost 4 bases, and 4 bases stayed unmatched. CDR1 and CDR2 (germline): LNHDA, SQIVND (reference sequence). There are 14 residues in the CDR3. The CDR3 loop is CASTGTGPTGELFF. Here the CDR3 DNA reads TGTGCCAGTACCGGGACAGGGCCCACCGGGGAGCTGTTTTTT.

The chain is built from TRBV25-1 and TRBJ2-5; possible D gene TRBD2, 6 bases. In germline, CDR1 is MGHDK, CDR2 SYGVNS. CDR3 size: 15 residues. V was shortened by 6 bases and J by 2 bases, with 16 bases between the two germline ends. The CDR3 loop reads CASSGREGSQETQYF. In DNA form, the CDR3 reads TGTGCCAGCAGCGGGCGGGAAGGTAGTCAAGAGACCCAGTACTTC.

About this clone: In the same sample, other DNA sequences code for this CDR3. The V and J genes are TRBV29-1 and TRBJ1-2; the D is unclear. V was cut by 3 bases and J by 0 bases, with 14 bases left in between. The CDR3 is made up of 15 amino acids. Germline V gene lookup returns CDR1 SQVTM and CDR2 ANQGSEA. The CDR3 loop reads CSVESRLTTNYGYTF. The CDR3 DNA reads TGCAGCGTTGAGTCGCGACTGACTACTAACTATGGCTACACCTTC.

V is TRBV27 and J is TRBJ1-1; a possible D gene is TRBD1 (6 bases). Germline V lookup: CDR1 MNHEY, CDR2 SMNVEV (reference sequence). V was trimmed by 4 bases and J by 2 bases, leaving 17 bases between them. The CDR3 has 16 residues. CDR3 bases: TGTGCCAGCAGTTCCCCCTACGACAGGAATAACACTGAAGCTTTCTTT. Translation gives CASSSPYDRNNTEAFF.

The V call is TRBV11-2, the J call TRBJ2-2; the match to TRBD1 covers 8 bases. The CDR3 sequence is 15 residues long. V was pared by 1 base and J by 3 bases, with 1 base of the junction left unmatched. Germline V lookup: CDR1 SGHAT, CDR2 FQNNGV. CDR3 sequence (DNA): TGTGCCAGCAGCTTAGGGACAGGGTACACCGGGGAGCTGTTTTTT. Its protein is CASSLGTGYTGELFF.

The V and J genes are TRBV9 and TRBJ1-4, with 7 bases identical to TRBD1. Germline lookup yields CDR1 SGDLS and CDR2 YYNGEE. The CDR3 loop spans 13 amino acids. Losses at the gene ends were 4 bases for V and 7 bases for J; bases not matched to a gene: 4. Here the CDR3 reads CASSSGGGEKLFF. CDR3 sequence (DNA): TGTGCCAGCAGCTCAGGGGGAGGTGAAAAACTGTTTTTT. The full variable domain, rest sourced from reference TRBV9 and TRBJ1-4, is DSGVTQTPKHLITATGQRVTLRCSPRSGDLSVYWYQQSLDQGLQFLIQYYNGEERAKGNILERFSAQQFPDLHSELNLSSLELGDSALYFCASSSGGGEKLFFGSGTQLSVL.

The chain combines TRBV6-5 with TRBJ2-7, with TRBD1 as a possible D gene (6 bases). V was pared by 2 bases and J by 0 bases, with 8 bases between. The CDR3 is made up of 14 amino acids. Germline V gene data show CDR1 as MNHEY and CDR2 as SVGAGI. In nucleotides, the CDR3 is TGTGCCAGCAGTTACAAGGACAGCTCCTACGAGCAGTACTTC. Translated, it gives CASSYKDSSYEQYF.

This clone was seen only once. The chain couples TRBV7-2 to TRBJ2-3; 11 positions match TRBD2. This CDR3 spans 15 amino acids. V trimming: 1 base; J trimming: 5 bases; junction bases outside the gene matches: 2. The germline CDR1 and CDR2 sequences are SGHTA and FQGNSA. The CDR3 coding sequence is TGTGCCAGCAGCTTAGTAGCGGGGGGGTTAGATACGCAGTATTTT. Translating it yields CASSLVAGGLDTQYF.

This clone was detected only a few times. The DNA for the CDR3 is TGTGCCAGCAGTCCGTCCCGGGACACCACTGAAGCTTTCTTT. Its protein product is CASSPSRDTTEAFF. The V gene is TRBV6-4, the J gene TRBJ1-1, with D perhaps TRBD1 (6 bases). Deletions cut 5 bases from V and 4 bases from J, with 14 bases between. The length of the CDR3 is 14 residues. In germline, CDR1 is MRHNA, CDR2 SNTAGT.